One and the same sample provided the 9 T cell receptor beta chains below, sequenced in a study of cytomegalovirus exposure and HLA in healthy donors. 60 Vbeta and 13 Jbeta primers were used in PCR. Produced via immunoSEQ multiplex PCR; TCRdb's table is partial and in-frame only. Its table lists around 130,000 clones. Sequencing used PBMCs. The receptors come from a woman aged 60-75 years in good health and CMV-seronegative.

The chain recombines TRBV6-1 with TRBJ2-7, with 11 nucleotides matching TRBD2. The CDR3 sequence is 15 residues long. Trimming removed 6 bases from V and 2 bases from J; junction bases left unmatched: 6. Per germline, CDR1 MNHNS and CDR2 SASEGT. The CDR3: CASSRGTSGTYEQYF. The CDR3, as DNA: TGTGCCAGCAGCCGGGGGACTAGCGGAACCTACGAGCAGTACTTC.

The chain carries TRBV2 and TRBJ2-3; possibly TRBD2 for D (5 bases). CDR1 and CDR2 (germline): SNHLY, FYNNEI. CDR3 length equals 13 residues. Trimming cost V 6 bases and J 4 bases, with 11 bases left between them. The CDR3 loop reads CASREGWADTQYF. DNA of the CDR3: TGTGCCAGCAGAGAGGGATGGGCAGATACGCAGTATTTT.

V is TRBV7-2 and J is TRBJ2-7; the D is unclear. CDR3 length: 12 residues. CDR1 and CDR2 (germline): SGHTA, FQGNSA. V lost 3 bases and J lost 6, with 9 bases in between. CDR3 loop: CASSFLGSEQYF. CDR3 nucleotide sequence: TGTGCCAGCAGCTTCCTAGGCTCCGAGCAGTACTTC.

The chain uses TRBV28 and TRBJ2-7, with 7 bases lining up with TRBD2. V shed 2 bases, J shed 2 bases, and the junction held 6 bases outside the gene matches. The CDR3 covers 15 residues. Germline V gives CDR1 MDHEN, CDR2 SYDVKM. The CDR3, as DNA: TGTGCCAGCAGTTTACGGCTAGCGGTGCCCTACGAGCAGTACTTC. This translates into CASSLRLAVPYEQYF.

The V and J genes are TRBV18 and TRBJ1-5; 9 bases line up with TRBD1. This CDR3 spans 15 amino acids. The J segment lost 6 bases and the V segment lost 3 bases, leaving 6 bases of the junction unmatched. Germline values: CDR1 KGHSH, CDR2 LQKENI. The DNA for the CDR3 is TGTGCCAGCTCACCGGGACAGGGAGATGGTCAGCCCCAGCATTTT. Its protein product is CASSPGQGDGQPQHF.

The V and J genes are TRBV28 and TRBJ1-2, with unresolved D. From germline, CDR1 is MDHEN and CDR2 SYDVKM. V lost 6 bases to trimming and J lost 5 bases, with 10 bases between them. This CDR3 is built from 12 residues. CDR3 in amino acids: CASSPGRYGYTF. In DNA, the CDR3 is TGTGCCAGCAGCCCTGGCAGATATGGCTACACCTTC.

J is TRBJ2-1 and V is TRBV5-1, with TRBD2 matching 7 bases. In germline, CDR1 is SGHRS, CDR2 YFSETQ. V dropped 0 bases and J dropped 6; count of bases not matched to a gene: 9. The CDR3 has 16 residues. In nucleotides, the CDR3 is TGCGCCAGCAGCTTGGAGGCCAGGGAGGGAATCAATGAGCAGTTCTTC. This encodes CASSLEAREGINEQFF.

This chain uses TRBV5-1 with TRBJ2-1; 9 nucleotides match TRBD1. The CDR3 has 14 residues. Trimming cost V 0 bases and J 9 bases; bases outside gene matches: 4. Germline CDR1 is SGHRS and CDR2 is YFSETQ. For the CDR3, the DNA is TGCGCCAGCAGCTTGGGACAGGGGGTTGTTGAGCAGTTCTTC. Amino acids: CASSLGQGVVEQFF.

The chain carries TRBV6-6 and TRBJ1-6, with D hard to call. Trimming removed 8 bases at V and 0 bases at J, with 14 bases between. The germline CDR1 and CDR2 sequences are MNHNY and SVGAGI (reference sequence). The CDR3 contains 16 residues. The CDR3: CASSSGWNSYNSPLHF. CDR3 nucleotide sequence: TGTGCCAGCTCATCAGGTTGGAACTCCTATAATTCACCCCTCCACTTT.